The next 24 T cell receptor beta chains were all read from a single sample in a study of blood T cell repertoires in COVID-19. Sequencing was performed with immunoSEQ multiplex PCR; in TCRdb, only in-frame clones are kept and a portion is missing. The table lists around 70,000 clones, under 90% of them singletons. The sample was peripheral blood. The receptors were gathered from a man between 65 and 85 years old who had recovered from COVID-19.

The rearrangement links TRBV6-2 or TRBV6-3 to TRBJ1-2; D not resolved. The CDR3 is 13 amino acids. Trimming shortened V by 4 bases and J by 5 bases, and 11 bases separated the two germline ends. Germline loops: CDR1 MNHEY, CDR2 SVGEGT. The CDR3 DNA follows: TGTGCCAGCAGTTCGACAAGATCTTATGGCTACACCTTC. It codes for CASSSTRSYGYTF.

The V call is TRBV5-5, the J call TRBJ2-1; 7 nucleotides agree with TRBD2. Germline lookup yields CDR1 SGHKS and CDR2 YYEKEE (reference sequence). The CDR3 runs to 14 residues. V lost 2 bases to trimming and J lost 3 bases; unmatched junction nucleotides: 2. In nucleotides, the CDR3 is TGTGCCAGCAGCTTCGGGGGGAACTACAATGAGCAGTTCTTC. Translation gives CASSFGGNYNEQFF.

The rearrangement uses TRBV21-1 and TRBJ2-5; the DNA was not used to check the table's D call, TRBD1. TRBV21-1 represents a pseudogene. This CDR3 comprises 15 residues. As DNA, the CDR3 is TGTGCCAGCAGCAAAATGGCAGGGGGCCAAGAGACCCAGTACTTC. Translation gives CASSKMAGGQETQYF.

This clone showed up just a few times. The CDR3 is CASSLSTGNYGYTF. The CDR3 DNA sequence: TGTGCCAGCAGCTTATCCACAGGGAACTATGGCTACACCTTC. The rearrangement uses TRBV11-2 and TRBJ1-2, with a possible D match to TRBD1 (6 bases). Germline V gene lookup returns CDR1 SGHAT and CDR2 FQNNGV. The CDR3 is made up of 14 amino acids. Trimming cost V 2 bases and J 2 bases, with 9 bases left between them. The whole variable domain, filled in from reference TRBV11-2 and TRBJ1-2, reads EAGVAQSPRYKIIEKRQSVAFWCNPISGHATLYWYQQILGQGPKLLIQFQNNGVVDDSQLPKDRFSAERLKGVDSTLKIQPAKLEDSAVYLCASSLSTGNYGYTFGSGTRLTVV.

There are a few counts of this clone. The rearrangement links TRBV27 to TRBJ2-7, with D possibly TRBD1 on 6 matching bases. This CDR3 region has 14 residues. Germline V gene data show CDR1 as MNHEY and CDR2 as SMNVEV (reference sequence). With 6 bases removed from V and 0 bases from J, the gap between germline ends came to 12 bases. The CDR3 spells CASRPLTGSYEQYF. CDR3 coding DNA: TGTGCCAGCAGACCCCTGACAGGCTCCTACGAGCAGTACTTC.

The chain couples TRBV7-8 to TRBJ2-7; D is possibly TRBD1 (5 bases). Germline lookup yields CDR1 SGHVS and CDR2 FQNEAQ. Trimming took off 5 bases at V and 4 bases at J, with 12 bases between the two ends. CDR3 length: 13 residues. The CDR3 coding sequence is TGTGCCAGCAGCCCGACGACAGAATACGAGCAGTACTTC. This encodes CASSPTTEYEQYF.

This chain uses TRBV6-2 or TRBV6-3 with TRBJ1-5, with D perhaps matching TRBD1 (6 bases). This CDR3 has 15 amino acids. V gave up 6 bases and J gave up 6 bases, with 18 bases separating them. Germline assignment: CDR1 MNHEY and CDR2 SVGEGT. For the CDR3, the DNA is TGTGCCAGCAGCCGGACAGACGGGTTTGGTCAGCCCCAGCATTTT. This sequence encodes CASSRTDGFGQPQHF.

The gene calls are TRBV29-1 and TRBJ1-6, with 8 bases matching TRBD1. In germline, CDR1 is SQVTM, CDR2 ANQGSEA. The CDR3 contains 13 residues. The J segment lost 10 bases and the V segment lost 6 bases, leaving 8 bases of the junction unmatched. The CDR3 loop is CSVRGTGDSPLHF. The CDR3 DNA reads TGCAGCGTGCGCGGGACAGGAGACTCACCCCTCCACTTT.

The CDR3 reads CAWSVLGEQFF. CDR3 DNA sequence: TGTGCCTGGAGTGTACTCGGTGAGCAGTTCTTC. The genes are TRBV30 and TRBJ2-1; D unclear. The V gene's germline CDR1 is GTSNPN and CDR2 SVGIG (reference sequence). The CDR3 has 11 amino acids. V was clipped by 0 bases and J by 9 bases, with 6 bases between them. Together with reference TRBV30 and TRBJ2-1, the CDR3 gives the full variable domain: SQTIHQWPATLVQPVGSPLSLECTVEGTSNPNLYWYRQAAGRGLQLLFYSVGIGQISSEVPQNLSASRPQDRQFILSSKKLLLSDSGFYLCAWSVLGEQFFGPGTRLTVL.

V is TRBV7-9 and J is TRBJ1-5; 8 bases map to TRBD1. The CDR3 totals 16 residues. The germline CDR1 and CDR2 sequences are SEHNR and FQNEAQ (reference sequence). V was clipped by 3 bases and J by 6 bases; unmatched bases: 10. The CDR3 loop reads CASSFADRGRVQPQHF. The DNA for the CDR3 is TGTGCCAGCAGCTTCGCCGACAGGGGACGGGTTCAGCCCCAGCATTTT. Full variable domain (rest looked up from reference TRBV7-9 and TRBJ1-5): DTGVSQNPRHKITKRGQNVTFRCDPISEHNRLYWYRQTLGQGPEFLTYFQNEAQLEKSRLLSDRFSAERPKGSFSTLEIQRTEQGDSAMYLCASSFADRGRVQPQHFGDGTRLSIL.

The CDR3 nucleotides read TGTGCCAGCGGGGGGGACAGGGAGATCACATCACCCCTCCACTTT. Its translation: CASGGDREITSPLHF. The chain carries TRBV2 and TRBJ1-6; TRBD1 matches at 9 bases. CDR1 and CDR2 (germline): SNHLY, FYNNEI. The CDR3 loop spans 15 amino acids. The junction had 12 bases not matched to a gene; V was cut back by 8 bases and J by 10 bases.

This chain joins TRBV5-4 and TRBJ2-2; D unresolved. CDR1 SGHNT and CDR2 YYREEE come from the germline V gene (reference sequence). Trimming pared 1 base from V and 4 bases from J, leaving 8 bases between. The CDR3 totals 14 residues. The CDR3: CASSLSSTTGELFF. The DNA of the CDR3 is TGTGCCAGCAGCTTGTCCAGTACCACCGGGGAGCTGTTTTTT.

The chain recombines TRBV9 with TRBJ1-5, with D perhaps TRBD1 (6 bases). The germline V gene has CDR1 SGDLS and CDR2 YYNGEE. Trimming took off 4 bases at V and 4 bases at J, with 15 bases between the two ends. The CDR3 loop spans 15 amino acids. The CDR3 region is CASSLTGTTNQPQHF. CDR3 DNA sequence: TGTGCCAGCAGCTTAACAGGGACTACGAATCAGCCCCAGCATTTT.

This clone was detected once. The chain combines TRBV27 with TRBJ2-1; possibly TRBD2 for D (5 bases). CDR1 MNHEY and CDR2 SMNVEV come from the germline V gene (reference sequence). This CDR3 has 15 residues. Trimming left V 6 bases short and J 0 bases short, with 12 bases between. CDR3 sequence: CASSPGLTSYNEQFF. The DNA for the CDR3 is TGTGCCAGCAGCCCCGGACTGACCTCCTACAATGAGCAGTTCTTC.

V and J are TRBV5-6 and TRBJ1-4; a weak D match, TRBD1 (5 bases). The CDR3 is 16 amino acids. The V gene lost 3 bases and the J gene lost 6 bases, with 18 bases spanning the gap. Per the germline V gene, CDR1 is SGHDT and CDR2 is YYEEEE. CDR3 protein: CASSSRRTGGYEKLFF. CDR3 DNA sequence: TGTGCCAGCAGCTCAAGAAGGACCGGGGGTTATGAAAAACTGTTTTTT.

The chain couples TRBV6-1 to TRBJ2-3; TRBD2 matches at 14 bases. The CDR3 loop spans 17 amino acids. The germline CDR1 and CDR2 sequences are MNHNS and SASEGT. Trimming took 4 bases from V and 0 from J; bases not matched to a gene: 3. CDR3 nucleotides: TGTGCCAGCAGTGGACTAGCGGGGGGGTGGAGCACAGATACGCAGTATTTT. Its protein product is CASSGLAGGWSTDTQYF.

In nucleotides, the CDR3 is TGTGCCAGCAGAGGGACAGGGAACACTGAAGCTTTCTTT. Its protein product is CASRGTGNTEAFF. The chain uses TRBV7-9 and TRBJ1-1, with 8 bases identical to TRBD1. Germline trimming cut 6 bases from V and 1 base from J; bases unmatched to any gene: 1. The germline V gene encodes CDR1 SEHNR and CDR2 FQNEAQ (reference sequence). The length of the CDR3 is 13 residues.

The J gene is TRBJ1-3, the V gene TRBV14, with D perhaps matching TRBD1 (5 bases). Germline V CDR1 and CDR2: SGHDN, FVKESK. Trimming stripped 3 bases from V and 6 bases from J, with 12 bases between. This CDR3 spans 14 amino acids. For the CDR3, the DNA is TGTGCCAGCAGCCACAACCGGGGGACAAACACCATATATTTT. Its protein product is CASSHNRGTNTIYF.

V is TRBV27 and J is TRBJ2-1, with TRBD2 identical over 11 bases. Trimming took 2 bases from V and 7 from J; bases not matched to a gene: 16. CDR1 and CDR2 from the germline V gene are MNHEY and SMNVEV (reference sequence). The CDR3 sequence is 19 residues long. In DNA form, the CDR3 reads TGTGCCAGCAGTTTACAAAAAAATCTAGCGGGAGGCCGCGAAAATGAGCAGTTCTTC. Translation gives CASSLQKNLAGGRENEQFF.

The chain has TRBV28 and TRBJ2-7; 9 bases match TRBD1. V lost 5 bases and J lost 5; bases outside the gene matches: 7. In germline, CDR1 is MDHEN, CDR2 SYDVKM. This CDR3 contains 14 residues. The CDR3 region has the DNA TGTGCCAGCAGTACAGGGACAGGGAACCACGAGCAGTACTTC. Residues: CASSTGTGNHEQYF.

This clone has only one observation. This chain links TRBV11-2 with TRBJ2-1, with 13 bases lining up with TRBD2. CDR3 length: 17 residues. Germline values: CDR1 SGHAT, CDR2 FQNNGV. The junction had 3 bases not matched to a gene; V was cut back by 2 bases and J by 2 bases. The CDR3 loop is CASSLRGLAGAYNEQFF. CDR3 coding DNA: TGTGCCAGCAGCTTAAGAGGACTAGCGGGGGCCTACAATGAGCAGTTCTTC.

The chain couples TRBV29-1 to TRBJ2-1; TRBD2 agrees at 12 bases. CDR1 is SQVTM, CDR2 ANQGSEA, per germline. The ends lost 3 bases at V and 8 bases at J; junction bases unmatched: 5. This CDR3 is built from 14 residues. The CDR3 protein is CSVDLAGGSHEQFF. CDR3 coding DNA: TGCAGCGTTGATCTAGCGGGAGGGTCTCATGAGCAGTTCTTC.

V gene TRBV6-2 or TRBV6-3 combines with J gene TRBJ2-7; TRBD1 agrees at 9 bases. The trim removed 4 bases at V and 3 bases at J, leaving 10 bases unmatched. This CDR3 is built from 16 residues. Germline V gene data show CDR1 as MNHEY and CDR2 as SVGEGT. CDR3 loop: CASSWDRAPLFYEQYF. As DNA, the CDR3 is TGTGCCAGCAGTTGGGACAGGGCCCCACTCTTCTACGAGCAGTACTTC.

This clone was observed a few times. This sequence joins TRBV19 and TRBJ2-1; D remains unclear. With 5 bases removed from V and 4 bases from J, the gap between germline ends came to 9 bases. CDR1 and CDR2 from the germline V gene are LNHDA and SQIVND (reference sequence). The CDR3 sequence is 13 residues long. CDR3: CASSPQQYNEQFF. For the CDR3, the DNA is TGTGCCAGTAGTCCTCAACAATACAATGAGCAGTTCTTC. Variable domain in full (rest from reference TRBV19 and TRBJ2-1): DGGITQSPKYLFRKEGQNVTLSCEQNLNHDAMYWYRQDPGQGLRLIYYSQIVNDFQKGDIAEGYSVSREKKESFPLTVTSAQKNPTAFYLCASSPQQYNEQFFGPGTRLTVL.